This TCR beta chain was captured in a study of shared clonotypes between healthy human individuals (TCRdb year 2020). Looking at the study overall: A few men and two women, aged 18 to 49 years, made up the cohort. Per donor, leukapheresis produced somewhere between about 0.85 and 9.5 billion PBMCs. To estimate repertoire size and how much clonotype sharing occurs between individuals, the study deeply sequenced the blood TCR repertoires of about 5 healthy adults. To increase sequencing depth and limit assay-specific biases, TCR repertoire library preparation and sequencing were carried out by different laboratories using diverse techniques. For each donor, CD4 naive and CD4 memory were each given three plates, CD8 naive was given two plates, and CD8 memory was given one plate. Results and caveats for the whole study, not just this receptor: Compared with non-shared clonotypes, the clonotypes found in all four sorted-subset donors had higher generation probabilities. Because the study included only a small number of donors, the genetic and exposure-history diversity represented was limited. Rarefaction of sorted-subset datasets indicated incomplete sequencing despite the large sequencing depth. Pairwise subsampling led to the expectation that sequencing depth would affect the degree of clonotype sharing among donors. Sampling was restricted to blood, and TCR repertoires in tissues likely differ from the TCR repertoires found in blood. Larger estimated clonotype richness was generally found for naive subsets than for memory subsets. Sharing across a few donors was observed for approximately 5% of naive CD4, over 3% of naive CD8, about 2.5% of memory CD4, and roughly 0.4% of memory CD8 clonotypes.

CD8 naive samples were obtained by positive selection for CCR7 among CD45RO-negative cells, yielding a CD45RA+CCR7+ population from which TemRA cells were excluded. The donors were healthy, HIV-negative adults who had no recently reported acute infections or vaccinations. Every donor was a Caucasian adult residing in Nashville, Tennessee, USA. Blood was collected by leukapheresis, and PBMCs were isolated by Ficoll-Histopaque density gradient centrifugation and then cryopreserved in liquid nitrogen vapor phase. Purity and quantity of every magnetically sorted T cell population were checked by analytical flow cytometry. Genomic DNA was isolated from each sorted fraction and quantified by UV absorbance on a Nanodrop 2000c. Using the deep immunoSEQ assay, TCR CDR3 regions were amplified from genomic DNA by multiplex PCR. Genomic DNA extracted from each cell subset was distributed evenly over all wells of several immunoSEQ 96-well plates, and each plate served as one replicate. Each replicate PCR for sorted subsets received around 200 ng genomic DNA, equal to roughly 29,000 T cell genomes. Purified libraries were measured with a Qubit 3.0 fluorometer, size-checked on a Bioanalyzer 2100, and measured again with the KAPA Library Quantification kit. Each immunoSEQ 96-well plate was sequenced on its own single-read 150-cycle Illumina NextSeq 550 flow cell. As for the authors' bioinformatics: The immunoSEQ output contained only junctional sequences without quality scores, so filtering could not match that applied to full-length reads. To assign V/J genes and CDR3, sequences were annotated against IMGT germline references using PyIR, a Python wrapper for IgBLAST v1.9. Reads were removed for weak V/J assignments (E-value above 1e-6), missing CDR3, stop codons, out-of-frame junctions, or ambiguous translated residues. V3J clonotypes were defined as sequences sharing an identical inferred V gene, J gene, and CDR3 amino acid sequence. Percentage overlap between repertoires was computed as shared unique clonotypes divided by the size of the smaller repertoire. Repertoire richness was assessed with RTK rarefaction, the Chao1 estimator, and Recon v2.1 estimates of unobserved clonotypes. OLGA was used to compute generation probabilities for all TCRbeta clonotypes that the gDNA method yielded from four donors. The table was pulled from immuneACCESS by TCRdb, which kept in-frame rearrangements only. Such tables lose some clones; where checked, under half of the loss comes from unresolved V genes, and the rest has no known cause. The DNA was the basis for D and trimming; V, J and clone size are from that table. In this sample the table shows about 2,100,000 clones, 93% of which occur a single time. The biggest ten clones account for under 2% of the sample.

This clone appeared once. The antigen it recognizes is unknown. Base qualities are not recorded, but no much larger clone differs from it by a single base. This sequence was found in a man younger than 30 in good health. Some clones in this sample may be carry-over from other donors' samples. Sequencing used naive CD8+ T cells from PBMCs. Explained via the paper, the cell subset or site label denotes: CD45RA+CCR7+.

The CDR3 reads as follows: CASSLGFGRAGELFF. The sequenced DNA: TGTGCCAGCAGCTTAGGGTTCGGGAGGGCCGGGGAGCTGTTTTTT. The chain is encoded by TRBV7-2 joined to TRBJ2-2; 8 bases in the middle match TRBD2. The germline V gene specifies SGHTA as CDR1 and FQGNSA as CDR2. The CDR3 sequence holds 15 residues, the cysteine and phenylalanine included. Only CDR3 DNA is held: 45 bases, read in frame from base 1. From V the trimming removes 1 base and from J it removes 6 bases, while the gene matches leave 4 bases of the junction unaccounted for.